What follows are 10 T cell receptor beta chains derived from one specimen sequenced in a study of patients and donors after allogeneic stem cell transplantation. Via MiXCR, TCRdb re-called the RT-PCR reads, giving one row per CDR3 protein. This table has approximately 150,000 distinct CDR3 sequences, about 24% appearing once. Sequenced: blood, either unsorted or a sorted T cell fraction (not recorded which). Receptor source: a human donor who was either an allogeneic HSCT recipient or a stem cell or donor lymphocyte infusion donor (not recorded which). It is not recorded whose cells these are; they may come from a transplant donor.

This rearrangement joins TRBV25-1 to TRBJ1-4; TRBD1 matches at 7 bases. Trimming at V came to 2 bases and at J to 5 bases, leaving 11 bases not matched to a gene. Germline CDR1 is MGHDK and CDR2 is SYGVNS. This CDR3 comprises 17 residues. As DNA, the CDR3 is TGTGCCAGCAGTGAAGGTTTTGGGCGACAGGGCAATGAAAAACTGTTTTTT. This sequence encodes CASSEGFGRQGNEKLFF.

This chain uses TRBV5-5 with TRBJ2-7; no reliable D call. The CDR3 spans 12 residues. From germline, CDR1 is SGHKS and CDR2 YYEKEE (reference sequence). V was shortened by 2 bases and J by 2 bases, with 5 bases between the two germline ends. The DNA of the CDR3 is TGTGCCAGCAGCTTCTCTACCTACGAGCAGTACTTC. This translates into CASSFSTYEQYF.

There are many counts of this clonotype. This rearrangement joins TRBV20-1 to TRBJ1-1, with 7 positions matching TRBD1. V shed 0 bases and J 8 bases; nucleotides not matched to a gene: 6. The CDR3 length is 13 residues. Per germline, CDR1 DFQATT and CDR2 SNEGSKA (reference sequence). The chain's CDR3 is CSARDRGDREAFF. The CDR3 DNA is TGCAGTGCTAGAGATAGGGGGGACAGAGAAGCTTTCTTT.

The table lists this clonotype with a few counts. The genes are TRBV19 and TRBJ1-4, with unresolved D. Germline-derived CDR1 and CDR2 are LNHDA and SQIVND (reference sequence). This CDR3 region has 12 residues. The V gene lost 5 bases and the J gene lost 5 bases, with 6 bases spanning the gap. CDR3 region: CASSGANEKLFF. The DNA of the CDR3 is TGTGCCAGTAGTGGTGCCAATGAAAAACTGTTTTTT. Looking up the rest from reference TRBV19 and TRBJ1-4 gives the full variable domain: DGGITQSPKYLFRKEGQNVTLSCEQNLNHDAMYWYRQDPGQGLRLIYYSQIVNDFQKGDIAEGYSVSREKKESFPLTVTSAQKNPTAFYLCASSGANEKLFFGSGTQLSVL.

This chain links TRBV7-7 with TRBJ1-5, with D possibly being TRBD1 (5 bases). This CDR3 comprises 18 residues. Germline V lookup: CDR1 SSHAT, CDR2 FNYEAQ (reference sequence). V was cut by 5 bases and J by 0 bases, with 20 bases left in between. As DNA, the CDR3 is TGTGCCAGCAGCCTCAGGGATGAGGGCGTCCCTAGCAATCAGCCCCAGCATTTT. Amino acids: CASSLRDEGVPSNQPQHF.

The chain has TRBV20-1 and TRBJ2-2; D is perhaps TRBD1 (5 bases). The ends were cut back, 6 bases at V and 0 bases at J, with 11 bases in the middle. From germline, CDR1 is DFQATT and CDR2 SNEGSKA (reference sequence). The CDR3 length is 14 residues. The CDR3 DNA is TGCAGTGCCGGTGTCAGGGCGAACACCGGGGAGCTGTTTTTT. Its protein product is CSAGVRANTGELFF.

This clonotype appeared a few times. J is TRBJ1-2 and V is TRBV30; D gene unclear. Trimming left V 0 bases short and J 2 bases short, with 7 bases between. Germline CDR1 GTSNPN, CDR2 SVGIG (reference sequence). There are 13 residues in the CDR3. The DNA of the CDR3 is TGTGCCTGGAGTGTAACCAGGAACTATGGCTACACCTTC. Translated, it gives CAWSVTRNYGYTF.

This clonotype has more than one count but fewer than ten. The CDR3 spells CASSTDVGYEQYF. The CDR3 nucleotides read TGTGCCAGCAGCACCGACGTCGGCTACGAGCAGTACTTC. V gene TRBV12-3 or TRBV12-4 combines with J gene TRBJ2-7; D gene unclear. Trimming removed 6 bases at V and 3 bases at J, with 12 bases between. This CDR3 region has 13 residues.

The rearrangement joins TRBV27 to TRBJ1-4; D is perhaps TRBD1 (6 bases). This CDR3 region has 14 residues. Trimming removed 6 bases at V and 1 base at J, with 9 bases between. In germline, CDR1 is MNHEY, CDR2 SMNVEV (reference sequence). The CDR3 DNA is TGTGCCAGCAGCCCACAGGGAACTAATGAAAAACTGTTTTTT. It specifies CASSPQGTNEKLFF. Supplemented by reference TRBV27 and TRBJ1-4, the full variable domain reads EAQVTQNPRYLITVTGKKLTVTCSQNMNHEYMSWYRQDPGLGLRQIYYSMNVEVTDKGDVPEGYKVSRKEKRNFPLILESPSPNQTSLYFCASSPQGTNEKLFFGSGTQLSVL.

At least ten counts were recorded for this clonotype. The V call is TRBV7-6, the J call TRBJ1-2, with D perhaps TRBD1 (5 bases). The CDR3 covers 13 residues. Trimming shortened V by 3 bases and J by 6 bases, and 11 bases separated the two germline ends. Germline V CDR1 and CDR2: SGHVS, FNYEAQ. The CDR3, as DNA: TGTGCCAGCAGCTTTCGAATAGGGGATGGCTACACCTTC. Translation gives CASSFRIGDGYTF.